A selection of T cell receptor beta chains follows, all from one sample in a study of blood T cell repertoires in COVID-19. Sequencing used immunoSEQ multiplex PCR; TCRdb keeps in-frame clones, though not all of them. Among under 300,000 clones listed, more than 80% were seen once. What was sequenced was peripheral blood. The source is a woman between 25 and 40 years old with active or convalescent COVID-19. Each CDR3 is given with its conserved first and last residue. A D gene is named only where the DNA matches it firmly. Clone size is not always given. Where it is, it says once, few, many or a class for expanded clones.

j_call d_call clone_size cdr3_length v_call cdr3_aa cdr3_nt
TRBJ1-2 . . 13 TRBV18 CASSLQVNYGYTF TGTGCCAGCTCATTACAGGTTAACTATGGCTACACCTTC
TRBJ2-7 . . 14 TRBV28 CASSPRTSSYEQYF TGTGCCAGCAGCCCCAGAACCAGCTCCTACGAGCAGTACTTC
TRBJ2-3 . once 15 TRBV25-1 CASSEKTGRADTQYF TGTGCCAGCAGTGAAAAAACAGGGAGGGCAGATACGCAGTATTTT
TRBJ2-7 TRBD2 few 15 TRBV6-2/TRBV6-3 CASSYLAGEIYEQYF TGTGCCAGCAGTTACCTAGCGGGGGAGATATACGAGCAGTACTTC
TRBJ2-2 TRBD2 . 17 TRBV7-2 CASSLVGGTSPTGELFF TGTGCCAGCAGCTTAGTTGGAGGGACTAGCCCTACCGGGGAGCTGTTTTTT
TRBJ2-7 . . 15 TRBV5-5 CASSLIPGLLYEQYF TGTGCCAGCAGCTTAATCCCAGGGTTGCTATACGAGCAGTACTTC
TRBJ1-1 . . 15 TRBV19 CASSIRRLEYGEAFF TGTGCCAGTAGTATCCGACGGTTGGAGTACGGTGAAGCTTTCTTT
TRBJ2-2 TRBD1 . 14 TRBV28 CASTQTGFTGELFF TGTGCCAGCACCCAGACAGGGTTCACCGGGGAGCTGTTTTTT
TRBJ2-1 . . 16 TRBV9 CASSVQGTSSYNEQFF TGTGCCAGCAGCGTACAGGGGACCAGCTCCTACAATGAGCAGTTCTTC
TRBJ1-5 TRBD1 . 15 TRBV10-1 CASSEGQGSGQPQHF TGCGCCAGCAGTGAGGGACAGGGTTCGGGGCAGCCCCAGCATTTT
TRBJ1-1 . . 13 TRBV7-9 CASSRQVNTEAFF TGTGCCAGCAGCCGACAGGTGAACACTGAAGCTTTCTTT
TRBJ2-1 . . 12 TRBV7-9 CASSLSYNEQFF TGTGCCAGCAGCCTCTCGTACAATGAGCAGTTCTTC
TRBJ1-2 . . 11 TRBV28 CASSLGGGYTF TGTGCCAGCAGTTTAGGAGGTGGCTACACCTTC
TRBJ1-5 . . 14 TRBV6-2/TRBV6-3 CASSYPGLGQPQHF TGTGCCAGCAGTTACCCGGGGTTGGGTCAGCCCCAGCATTTT
TRBJ1-5 TRBD1 . 16 TRBV24-1 CATSDTTGGDGQPQHF TGTGCCACCAGTGATACTACAGGGGGCGACGGTCAGCCCCAGCATTTT
TRBJ1-1 . . 14 TRBV4-3 CASSQWGGRTEAFF TGCGCCAGCAGCCAATGGGGAGGAAGGACTGAAGCTTTCTTT
TRBJ1-5 . . 13 TRBV30 CAWSGGSGQPQHF TGTGCCTGGAGCGGAGGGTCGGGCCAGCCCCAGCATTTT
TRBJ2-7 TRBD1 . 11 TRBV20-1 CSAQQGYEQYF TGCAGTGCTCAACAGGGGTACGAGCAGTACTTC
TRBJ2-1 . . 11 TRBV29-1 CSGYGLGEQFF TGCAGCGGTTACGGACTCGGTGAGCAGTTCTTC
TRBJ1-2 TRBD1 . 15 TRBV5-5 CASSPGQGERYGYTF TGTGCCAGCAGCCCAGGACAGGGGGAGCGATATGGCTACACCTTC
TRBJ1-2 . . 14 TRBV21-1 CASRGTGKNYGYTF TGTGCCAGCAGAGGGACAGGGAAGAACTATGGCTACACCTTC
TRBJ2-7 TRBD1 once 13 TRBV5-1 CASSPDREYEQYF TGCGCCAGCAGCCCCGACAGGGAATACGAGCAGTACTTC
TRBJ2-7 TRBD2 once 15 TRBV4-2 CASSQELAGDWEQYF TGTGCCAGCAGCCAAGAACTAGCGGGGGATTGGGAGCAGTACTTC
TRBJ1-3 . . 15 TRBV4-3 CASSRASGRGNTIYF TGCGCCAGCAGCCGGGCCTCCGGGAGAGGAAACACCATATATTTT
TRBJ1-1 . few 13 TRBV24-1 CASHRGWGTEAFF TGTGCCTCGCACCGAGGGTGGGGCACTGAAGCTTTCTTT
TRBJ1-6 TRBD1 . 15 TRBV19 CASSITGTDNSPLHF TGTGCCAGTAGTATTACAGGGACAGATAATTCACCCCTCCACTTT
TRBJ1-1 . . 14 TRBV28 CATSLWGANTEAFF TGTGCCACCAGTCTGTGGGGAGCGAACACTGAAGCTTTCTTT
TRBJ1-5 . once 15 TRBV18 CASSPNSNSNQPQHF TGTGCCAGCTCACCTAACAGCAATAGCAATCAGCCCCAGCATTTT
TRBJ2-7 TRBD1 once 14 TRBV24-1 CATSDLRDRDEQYF TGTGCCACCAGTGATTTGAGGGACAGGGACGAGCAGTACTTC
TRBJ1-1 TRBD1 . 15 TRBV6-6 CASSKGARTNTEAFF TGTGCCAGCAGCAAGGGGGCCAGGACGAACACTGAAGCTTTCTTT
TRBJ1-3 . . 14 TRBV10-2 CASSGSSSGNTIYF TGCGCCAGCAGTGGATCGAGCTCTGGAAACACCATATATTTT
TRBJ2-5 TRBD2 . 20 TRBV4-3 CASSQDLWTSGGPAQETQYF TGCGCCAGCAGCCAAGATCTCTGGACTAGCGGGGGGCCCGCCCAAGAGACCCAGTACTTC
TRBJ1-2 . few 12 TRBV12-3/TRBV12-4 CASSAGPVGYTF TGTGCCAGCAGTGCGGGACCTGTAGGCTACACCTTC
TRBJ1-6 TRBD1 . 16 TRBV18 CASSPTGDRFNSPLHF TGTGCCAGCTCACCTACAGGGGACAGGTTTAATTCACCCCTCCACTTT
TRBJ1-2 . . 13 TRBV30 CAWSVDSYYGYTF TGTGCCTGGAGCGTAGACAGTTACTATGGCTACACCTTC
TRBJ1-5 . few 15 TRBV6-5 CASSSEPNSNQPQHF TGTGCCAGCAGTTCGGAGCCAAATAGCAATCAGCCCCAGCATTTT
TRBJ2-7 . . 14 TRBV7-2 CASSLGQESYEQYF TGTGCCAGCAGCTTAGGGCAGGAATCCTACGAGCAGTACTTC
TRBJ2-2 TRBD2 . 19 TRBV5-6 CASSVDPSGGAYLTGELFF TGTGCCAGCAGCGTGGACCCTAGCGGGGGGGCCTATCTAACCGGGGAGCTGTTTTTT
TRBJ2-5 . . 14 TRBV7-2 CASSLGRGTATQYF TGTGCCAGCAGCTTAGGCAGGGGTACGGCTACCCAGTACTTC
TRBJ1-4 TRBD1 . 17 TRBV3-1/TRBV3-2 CASSQEGGAGENEKLFF TGTGCCAGCAGCCAAGAAGGGGGCGCCGGGGAAAACGAAAAACTGTTTTTT
TRBJ2-5 TRBD1 . 15 TRBV2 CASSADRGRGETQYF TGTGCCAGCAGTGCGGACAGGGGTCGAGGAGAGACCCAGTACTTC
TRBJ2-7 TRBD2 . 14 TRBV5-5 CASAGGSGSYEQYF TGTGCCTCCGCGGGGGGTTCGGGCTCCTACGAGCAGTACTTC
TRBJ1-1 . . 13 TRBV6-2/TRBV6-3 CASSQTGNTEAFF TGTGCCAGCAGTCAGACAGGGAACACTGAAGCTTTCTTT
TRBJ2-3 . . 15 TRBV7-2 CASSLERGRTDTQYF TGTGCCAGCAGCTTAGAGAGAGGGCGAACAGATACGCAGTATTTT
TRBJ1-5 . many 13 TRBV24-1 CATSLGGSQPQHF TGTGCCACGTCGCTTGGGGGGAGTCAGCCCCAGCATTTT
TRBJ2-7 . . 15 TRBV5-5 CASSLGGGTSYEQYF TGTGCCAGCAGCTTGGGTGGAGGGACCTCCTACGAGCAGTACTTC
TRBJ1-1 TRBD1 . 13 TRBV6-6 CASSYPMTGGAFF TGTGCCAGCAGTTACCCAATGACAGGGGGGGCTTTCTTT
TRBJ1-2 TRBD1 once 14 TRBV6-5 CASMGTGTVYGYTF TGTGCCAGCATGGGAACCGGGACAGTTTATGGCTACACCTTC